This TCR beta chain originates from a study of T cell responses to AZD1222 COVID-19 vaccine. Study-wide findings and caveats: Without day 14 samples, only post-peak T cell repertoires were studied.

Method: immunoSEQ multiplex PCR; TCRdb's copy keeps in-frame clones and lacks some. This repertoire shows 140,000 to 150,000 clones, roughly 90% found once; its top ten account for about 1.8%. Pooling was applied to second doses at about 4 or about 12 weeks. Trimming at V came to 2 bases and at J to 8 bases, leaving 3 bases not matched to a gene. Germline V gene data show CDR1 as SGHTA and CDR2 as FQGNSA. The CDR3 extends over 15 amino acids. A remark on this clone: Its antigen is as yet unknown.

The chain joins TRBV7-2 to TRBJ1-6; 10 bases are a match to TRBD1. The origin of this receptor is an adult who received the AZD1222 COVID-19 vaccine. Specimen: peripheral blood, collected 28 days after the second AZD1222 dose. This CDR3 is CASSLMGQGHSPLHF. The CDR3 DNA reads TGTGCCAGCAGCTTAATGGGACAGGGGCATTCACCCCTCCACTTT.